What follows describes a single T cell receptor (beta chain). Its antigen is as yet unknown. The sample originates from a study of T cells after yellow fever vaccination. Looking at the study overall: Researchers used SMART-Seq v4 Ultra Low Input to prepare fractions that had low cell numbers.

The CDR3 length is 13 residues. Deletions cut 5 bases from V and 5 bases from J, with 8 bases between. Germline CDR1 reads KGHDR; CDR2 reads SFDVKD. Study-wide results and caveats: FACS-sorted repertoires could contain abundant clonotypes contaminating from the bulk population. Among primary-vaccination clones, most reappeared after the booster, at around 97% for CD4 and roughly 88% for CD8.

Conversion of TCR transcripts into cDNA relied on 5'RACE template switching, which added a universal primer site and UMIs. MiXCR, run by TCRdb on the 5' RACE reads, gives a single entry per CDR3 protein. Here the sample spans 400,000 to 650,000 distinct CDR3 sequences, just over 20% being singletons. This receptor was obtained from a man younger than 30 who received the YFV17D yellow fever vaccine. The chain employs TRBV24-1 and TRBJ2-2, with no clear D. The input for sequencing was PBMCs, taken approximately 22 days after the first yellow fever vaccination. The CDR3, as DNA: TGTGCCACCAGTGTCGGAGCGACCGGGGAGCTGTTTTTT. Encoded protein: CATSVGATGELFF.